This entry lists 24 T cell receptor beta chains sequenced from one sample in a study of PD-1 blockade in classical Hodgkin lymphoma. The protocol was immunoSEQ multiplex PCR, while the TCRdb copy is restricted to in-frame clones and leaves out a portion. Of under 20,000 clones in the sample, 70% to 80% are singletons; the top ten hold roughly a sixth. Each of the patients experienced relapse following autologous stem cell transplantation, and their brentuximab vedotin exposure differed. The material sequenced was peripheral blood mononuclear cells (PBMCs), taken before the second cycle of nivolumab. Source of these receptors: a human donor with classical Hodgkin lymphoma.

The gene calls are TRBV4-3 and TRBJ2-1; 8 positions agree with TRBD2. The germline V gene encodes CDR1 LGHNA and CDR2 YSLEER. This CDR3 is built from 17 residues. Unmatched junction bases numbered 10, after V lost 1 base and J lost 5 bases. Here the CDR3 reads CASSQASGGLRHNEQFF. CDR3 DNA: TGCGCCAGCAGCCAAGCCAGCGGGGGCCTCAGGCACAATGAGCAGTTCTTC.

V and J are TRBV27 and TRBJ1-2; D uncertain. Trimming shortened V by 3 bases and J by 4 bases, and 9 bases separated the two germline ends. Germline CDR1 MNHEY, CDR2 SMNVEV (reference sequence). The CDR3 spans 13 residues. The CDR3 sequence is CASSFRAAYGYTF. CDR3 nucleotide sequence: TGTGCCAGCAGTTTTAGGGCAGCCTATGGCTACACCTTC.

J is TRBJ2-7 and V is TRBV11-2; D possibly matches TRBD1 or TRBD2 (5 bases each). The CDR3 has 17 residues. From germline, CDR1 is SGHAT and CDR2 FQNNGV. Trimming cost V 3 bases and J 6 bases, with 24 bases left between them. CDR3 amino acids: CASSFRSGPVRSSEQYF. The CDR3, as DNA: TGTGCCAGCAGCTTTAGATCGGGACCCGTGAGATCGAGCGAGCAGTACTTC.

This clone was found a few times. The chain carries TRBV25-1 and TRBJ1-2; the D gene is possibly TRBD1 (6 bases). V shed 5 bases and J shed 1 base, with 17 bases lying between them. Germline lookup yields CDR1 MGHDK and CDR2 SYGVNS. This CDR3 comprises 16 residues. CDR3: CASSIQQVRGNYGYTF. In DNA, the CDR3 is TGTGCCAGCAGTATTCAGCAAGTCAGGGGTAACTATGGCTACACCTTC.

This rearrangement joins TRBV28 to TRBJ2-7, with D uncertain. CDR1 is MDHEN and CDR2 is SYDVKM in the germline V gene. Trimming removed 4 bases at V and 2 bases at J, with 18 bases between. The CDR3 totals 16 residues. This chain's CDR3 is CASSSRLVVGTYEQYF. For the CDR3, the DNA is TGTGCCAGCAGTTCTAGGTTGGTCGTAGGGACCTACGAGCAGTACTTC. The full variable domain, with the rest looked up from reference TRBV28 and TRBJ2-7, is DVKVTQSSRYLVKRTGEKVFLECVQDMDHENMFWYRQDPGLGLRLIYFSYDVKMKEKGDIPEGYSVSREKKERFSLILESASTNQTSMYLCASSSRLVVGTYEQYFGPGTRLTVT.

With regard to this clone: This clone may be a read error of a much larger clone one base away. The same CDR3 can be traced to other DNA sequences in this sample. The CDR3 sequence: CASSRPGSQETQYF. CDR3 sequence (DNA): TGCGCCAGCAGCCGTCCGGGATCACAAGAGACCCAGTACTTC. This sequence joins TRBV4-1 and TRBJ2-5; weak D call: TRBD2 (5 bases). This CDR3 region has 14 residues. Trimming shortened V by 4 bases and J by 2 bases, and 11 bases separated the two germline ends. Per germline, CDR1 MGHRA and CDR2 YSYEKL.

This clone was observed a single time. The DNA for the CDR3 is TGTGCCACCAGCAGGGGGAAAACTGAAGCTTTCTTT. Protein product: CATSRGKTEAFF. The V call is TRBV15, the J call TRBJ1-1; no firm D call. With 3 bases removed from V and 5 bases from J, the gap between germline ends came to 7 bases. There are 12 residues in the CDR3. CDR1 LNHNV and CDR2 YYDKDF come from the germline V gene (reference sequence).

The V gene is TRBV6-5, the J gene TRBJ2-2; D gene unclear. The CDR3 consists of 15 residues. Between the trimmed V and J ends, which lost 2 bases and 4 bases, there was a span of 11 bases. CDR1 MNHEY and CDR2 SVGAGI come from the germline V gene. The CDR3 coding sequence is TGTGCCAGCAGTTACCGGGTGGGCTCCACCGGGGAGCTGTTTTTT. It specifies CASSYRVGSTGELFF.

The chain links TRBV4-1 to TRBJ2-5; 15 nucleotides match TRBD2. V lost 1 base to trimming and J lost 5 bases; unmatched junction nucleotides: 2. Looked up from germline, CDR1 is MGHRA and CDR2 is YSYEKL. CDR3 length: 16 amino acids. The CDR3 region has the DNA TGCGCCAGCAGCCAAGGGACTAGCGGGGGGGTGGAGACCCAGTACTTC. Its protein product is CASSQGTSGGVETQYF.

The chain joins TRBV28 to TRBJ2-7, with 7 bases fitting TRBD2. CDR1 and CDR2 from the germline V gene are MDHEN and SYDVKM. V was pared by 4 bases and J by 2 bases, with 8 bases of the junction left unmatched. There are 15 residues in the CDR3. The CDR3 coding sequence is TGTGCCAGCAGTTACACACGGGAGGCCACCTACGAGCAGTACTTC. Its translation: CASSYTREATYEQYF.

A few counts support this clone. The chain uses TRBV30 and TRBJ1-1; D might be TRBD1 (5 bases). The CDR3 is 14 residues long. The germline gives CDR1 GTSNPN, CDR2 SVGIG (reference sequence). V was clipped by 4 bases and J by 2 bases, with 14 bases between them. The CDR3, as DNA: TGTGCCTGGATACGCAGGGTACCCAACACTGAAGCTTTCTTT. Protein product: CAWIRRVPNTEAFF.

This sequence joins TRBV27 and TRBJ2-2, with D hard to call. The CDR3 covers 17 residues. Germline CDR1 reads MNHEY; CDR2 reads SMNVEV (reference sequence). The ends were cut back, 0 bases at V and 1 base at J, with 12 bases in the middle. CDR3 sequence reads: CASSLSLGFGNTGELFF. The CDR3, as DNA: TGTGCCAGCAGTTTATCCCTAGGATTTGGGAACACCGGGGAGCTGTTTTTT.

The chain couples TRBV7-2 to TRBJ2-6; no clear D. This CDR3 is 15 amino acids long. Germline V CDR1 and CDR2: SGHTA, FQGNSA. Trimming pared 1 base from V and 2 bases from J, leaving 6 bases between. For the CDR3, the DNA is TGTGCCAGCAGCTTAGGGAGAGCTGGGGCCAACGTCCTGACTTTC. Encoded protein: CASSLGRAGANVLTF. The entire variable domain, with the rest obtained from reference TRBV7-2 and TRBJ2-6, is as follows: GAGVSQSPSNKVTEKGKDVELRCDPISGHTALYWYRQSLGQGLEFLIYFQGNSAPDKSGLPSDRFSAERTGGSVSTLTIQRTQQEDSAVYLCASSLGRAGANVLTFGAGSRLTVL.

The chain couples TRBV7-3 to TRBJ2-3; tentatively, D is TRBD1 (6 bases). Germline CDR1 reads SGHTA; CDR2 reads FQGTGA. The CDR3 runs to 15 residues. V was pared by 7 bases and J by 3 bases, with 17 bases between. The CDR3 spells CASKELTGETDTQYF. In DNA form, the CDR3 reads TGTGCCAGCAAAGAGTTGACAGGAGAGACAGATACGCAGTATTTT.

The gene calls are TRBV21-1 and TRBJ1-1; the table's D gene call, TRBD1, was not cross checked with the DNA. TRBV21-1 is deemed a pseudogene. This CDR3 has 14 amino acids. CDR3: CASTLDNLNTEAFF. The CDR3 coding sequence is TGTGCCAGCACCCTGGACAACCTCAACACTGAAGCTTTCTTT.

The chain employs TRBV4-3 and TRBJ1-2, with D uncertain. The CDR3 spans 14 residues. CDR1 is LGHNA and CDR2 is YSLEER in the germline V gene. Trimming took off 0 bases at V and 3 bases at J, with 8 bases between the two ends. Written as DNA, the CDR3 is TGCGCCAGCAGCCAAGAGAGTCAGTACTATGGCTACACCTTC. Protein product: CASSQESQYYGYTF.

Only one count was recorded for this clone. This sequence joins TRBV11-2 and TRBJ2-2, with 10 bases that match TRBD2. This CDR3 is 17 amino acids long. Germline-derived CDR1 and CDR2 are SGHAT and FQNNGV. V lost 4 bases, J lost 2 bases, and 7 bases stayed unmatched. CDR3 sequence reads: CASSYPGLALNTGELFF. As DNA, the CDR3 is TGTGCCAGCAGCTACCCGGGACTAGCGTTAAACACCGGGGAGCTGTTTTTT.

V and J are TRBV7-2 and TRBJ1-2; D is undetermined. Trimming shortened V by 5 bases and J by 7 bases, and 20 bases separated the two germline ends. This CDR3 contains 15 residues. Germline CDR1 SGHTA, CDR2 FQGNSA. The CDR3, as DNA: TGTGCCAGCAGCATGCGGACCCATAATACGGGTGGCTACACCTTC. Its protein is CASSMRTHNTGGYTF. Based on the CDR3 plus reference TRBV7-2 and TRBJ1-2, the full variable domain is GAGVSQSPSNKVTEKGKDVELRCDPISGHTALYWYRQSLGQGLEFLIYFQGNSAPDKSGLPSDRFSAERTGGSVSTLTIQRTQQEDSAVYLCASSMRTHNTGGYTFGSGTRLTVV.

This chain joins TRBV10-3 and TRBJ2-3; D might be TRBD1 or TRBD2, each matching 5 bases. Germline lookup yields CDR1 ENHRY and CDR2 SYGVKD. V was trimmed by 4 bases and J by 5 bases, leaving 13 bases between them. The CDR3 totals 14 residues. The CDR3 coding sequence is TGTGCCATCAGTGTCTCTAGGGACGGAGATACGCAGTATTTT. Translating gives CAISVSRDGDTQYF.

The chain is built from TRBV11-2 and TRBJ2-5, with a weak D call TRBD2 (6 bases). Germline V gene data show CDR1 as SGHAT and CDR2 as FQNNGV. This CDR3 has 15 amino acids. V was shortened by 0 bases and J by 4 bases, with 12 bases between the two germline ends. The CDR3 DNA follows: TGTGCCAGCAGCTTAGATCTTTCCGGGAGAGAGACCCAGTACTTC. It translates to CASSLDLSGRETQYF.

The chain couples TRBV5-3 to TRBJ1-4; unclear D gene. TRBV5-3 has ORF status, its function being uncertain. This CDR3 region has 14 residues. V was cut by 0 bases and J by 7 bases, with 10 bases left in between. In DNA, the CDR3 is TGTGCCAGAAGCTTGGAGGCGAAAAGTGAAAAACTGTTTTTT. Residues: CARSLEAKSEKLFF.

The chain carries TRBV27 and TRBJ1-2; 8 bases are a match to TRBD1. The CDR3 loop spans 15 amino acids. Germline V CDR1 and CDR2: MNHEY, SMNVEV (reference sequence). Trimming cost V 5 bases and J 5 bases; bases outside gene matches: 10. The CDR3 region has the DNA TGTGCCAGCAGTCCCGGGACAGGAAGTTTTTATGGCTACACCTTC. It codes for CASSPGTGSFYGYTF.

This chain connects TRBV11-2 to TRBJ2-7; TRBD1 might be the D (5 bases). CDR1 is SGHAT, CDR2 FQNNGV, per germline. Between the trimmed V and J ends, which lost 5 bases and 2 bases, there was a span of 16 bases. The CDR3 extends over 15 amino acids. The chain's CDR3 is CASSGLGHLTYEQYF. DNA for the CDR3: TGTGCCAGCAGCGGGCTAGGACACTTAACCTACGAGCAGTACTTC.

The chain recombines TRBV4-3 with TRBJ2-4; 8 bases match TRBD1. Germline CDR1 reads LGHNA; CDR2 reads YSLEER. This CDR3 region has 16 residues. J gave up 8 bases and V 1 base, and 10 bases lay outside the gene matches. This CDR3 reads CASSQGPRGRRDIQYF. CDR3 in DNA: TGCGCCAGCAGCCAAGGACCCAGGGGGCGCCGGGACATTCAGTACTTC.